The present T cell receptor beta chain was sequenced within a study of cytomegalovirus exposure and HLA in healthy donors. Donors came from a validation cohort of over a hundred subjects, distinct from the first 666-subject cohort. The method was immunoSEQ multiplex PCR; TCRdb's version includes in-frame clones alone and lacks a portion of them. The table includes about 110,000 clones, 90% to 96% detected once. As regards this clone: Antigen: not known.

Findings of the study overall: Under in vitro conditions, a few CMV-associated chains were confirmed as specific for CMV antigens. A list of 164 TCR beta chains associated with cytomegalovirus was given.

The specimen was PBMCs. This clonotype was obtained from a woman between 18 and 29 years old in good health and CMV-seronegative.

DNA of the CDR3: TGTGCCAGCAGCGTAGTCTCTGAGGGAGTGGAGCTGTTTTTT. Translating gives CASSVVSEGVELFF. V is TRBV9 and J is TRBJ2-2, with D possibly being TRBD2 (5 bases). Germline assignment: CDR1 SGDLS and CDR2 YYNGEE. CDR3 length: 14 residues. Trimming pared 0 bases from V and 10 bases from J, leaving 13 bases between.